The present TCR beta chain was sequenced within a study of CD4 T cells in relation to SARS-CoV-2 and coronaviruses. Of note for this clone: Antigen: not known.

Before the COVID-19 pandemic, during about 2011-2019, CD4+ T cells were taken from unexposed donors. The protocol was immunoSEQ multiplex PCR, while the TCRdb copy is restricted to in-frame clones and leaves out a portion. The data show approximately 59,000 clones, around 87% seen once. Trimming cost V 2 bases and J 5 bases; bases outside gene matches: 7. The germline gives CDR1 KGHSH, CDR2 LQKENI. The CDR3 is 15 amino acids. Points from the study as a whole: Crossreactivity was assessed only for spike protein, not other viral proteins. About 64% of donors had memory CD4+ clonotypes crossrecognizing SARS-CoV-2 and common cold coronavirus spike.

The TCR comes from a human donor in good health. The sample consisted of memory CD4+ T cells from PBMCs. V usage is TRBV18 and J usage is TRBJ2-5; 8 positions match TRBD1. CDR3 coding DNA: TGTGCCAGCTCACCATTCCAGGGGGCCGCTGAGACCCAGTACTTC. Its protein is CASSPFQGAAETQYF.